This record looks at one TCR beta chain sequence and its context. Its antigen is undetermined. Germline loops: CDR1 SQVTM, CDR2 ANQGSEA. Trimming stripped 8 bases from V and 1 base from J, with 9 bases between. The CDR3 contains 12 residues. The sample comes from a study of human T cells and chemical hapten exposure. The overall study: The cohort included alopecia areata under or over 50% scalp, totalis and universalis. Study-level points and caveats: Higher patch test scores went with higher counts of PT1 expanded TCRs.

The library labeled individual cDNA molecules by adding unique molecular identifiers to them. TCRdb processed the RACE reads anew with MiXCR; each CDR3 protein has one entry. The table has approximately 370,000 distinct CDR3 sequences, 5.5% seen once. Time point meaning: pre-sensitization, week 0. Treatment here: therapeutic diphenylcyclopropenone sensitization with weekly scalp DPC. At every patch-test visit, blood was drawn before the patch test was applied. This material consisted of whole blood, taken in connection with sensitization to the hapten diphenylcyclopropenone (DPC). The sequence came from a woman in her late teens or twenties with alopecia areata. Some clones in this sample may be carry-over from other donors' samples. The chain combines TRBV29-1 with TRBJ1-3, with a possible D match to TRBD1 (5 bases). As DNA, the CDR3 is TGCAGCATAGGGGTATCTGGAAACACCATATATTTT. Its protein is CSIGVSGNTIYF.